The 28 T cell receptor beta chains listed next were all sequenced from one sample in a study of T cell responses to AZD1222 COVID-19 vaccine. Repertoires were generated with immunoSEQ multiplex PCR, while TCRdb's copy carries only in-frame clones and drops some. The sample yields about 110,000 clones, 92% seen once. The source material was peripheral blood, sampled 28 days after the second AZD1222 dose. Every receptor here comes from an adult who received the AZD1222 COVID-19 vaccine.

This chain uses TRBV5-1 with TRBJ1-4; D not resolved. Germline CDR1 SGHRS, CDR2 YFSETQ. The V gene lost 5 bases and the J gene lost 0 bases, with 8 bases spanning the gap. CDR3 size: 14 residues. CDR3 region: CASSRSATNEKLFF. The DNA of the CDR3 is TGCGCCAGCAGTAGATCCGCAACTAATGAAAAACTGTTTTTT.

This chain connects TRBV7-9 to TRBJ2-1; D ambiguous. Germline values: CDR1 SEHNR, CDR2 FQNEAQ (reference sequence). CDR3 length: 12 amino acids. Trimming left V 5 bases short and J 8 bases short, with 10 bases between. CDR3 sequence reads: CASSRLWDEQFF. The CDR3 coding sequence is TGTGCCAGCAGCCGACTGTGGGATGAGCAGTTCTTC.

The V call is TRBV18, the J call TRBJ2-7, with TRBD1 as a possible D gene (5 bases). The CDR3 runs to 15 residues. With 3 bases removed from V and 1 base from J, the gap between germline ends came to 13 bases. Germline assignment: CDR1 KGHSH and CDR2 LQKENI. CDR3 DNA sequence: TGTGCCAGCTCACCTATGGACAAGCGTTCCTACGAGCAGTACTTC. Protein sequence: CASSPMDKRSYEQYF.

The chain couples TRBV9 to TRBJ1-2; D gene uncertain. Trimming left V 0 bases short and J 1 base short, with 10 bases between. Germline V lookup: CDR1 SGDLS, CDR2 YYNGEE. The CDR3 runs 15 residues. CDR3 loop: CASSVDGQSNYGYTF. CDR3 coding DNA: TGTGCCAGCAGCGTAGATGGGCAGAGTAACTATGGCTACACCTTC.

The chain links TRBV11-3 to TRBJ2-5; 8 positions agree with TRBD2. The J segment lost 7 bases and the V segment lost 6 bases, leaving 13 bases of the junction unmatched. The CDR3 spans 15 residues. Looked up from germline, CDR1 is SGHNT and CDR2 is YENEEA. CDR3 sequence (DNA): TGTGCCAGCAGGCGGGGGGTCCTTTCGGGTATGACCCAGTACTTC. Translated: CASRRGVLSGMTQYF.

The CDR3: CASSYPGGHEKLFF. CDR3 in DNA: TGTGCCAGCAGTTACCCTGGAGGGCATGAAAAACTGTTTTTT. V and J are TRBV5-6 and TRBJ1-4; D remains ambiguous. The CDR3 contains 14 residues. Per the germline V gene, CDR1 is SGHDT and CDR2 is YYEEEE. V lost 5 bases to trimming and J lost 6 bases, with 14 bases between them. The full variable domain, completed using reference TRBV5-6 and TRBJ1-4, is DAGVTQSPTHLIKTRGQQVTLRCSPKSGHDTVSWYQQALGQGPQFIFQYYEEEERQRGNFPDRFSGHQFPNYSSELNVNALLLGDSALYLCASSYPGGHEKLFFGSGTQLSVL.

The V call is TRBV10-3, the J call TRBJ2-1; 8 bases fit TRBD2. CDR1 is ENHRY and CDR2 is SYGVKD in the germline V gene. Trimming removed 6 bases from V and 7 bases from J; junction bases left unmatched: 23. The CDR3 spans 19 residues. CDR3 amino acids: CAISLTGTRRNAGKNEQFF. DNA for the CDR3: TGTGCCATCAGCTTGACCGGGACTAGGCGTAATGCGGGTAAAAATGAGCAGTTCTTC.

The CDR3 protein is CASSIGFKETQYF. The CDR3 nucleotides read TGTGCCAGTAGTATAGGGTTCAAAGAGACCCAGTACTTC. This sequence joins TRBV19 and TRBJ2-5; D is uncertain. The ends were cut back, 1 base at V and 3 bases at J, with 6 bases in the middle. Germline CDR1 and CDR2: LNHDA and SQIVND (reference sequence). CDR3 length: 13 amino acids.

This sequence joins TRBV6-4 and TRBJ2-2; 8 nucleotides align to TRBD1. The CDR3 spans 15 residues. With 6 bases clipped from V and 3 bases from J, the junction kept 6 bases outside the gene matches. The germline CDR1 and CDR2 sequences are MRHNA and SNTAGT. CDR3 DNA: TGTGCCAGCAGCAAACAGGGGGGAGACACCGGGGAGCTGTTTTTT. It yields the protein CASSKQGGDTGELFF.

J is TRBJ2-2 and V is TRBV27; tentatively, D is TRBD1 (5 bases). The CDR3 contains 16 residues. With 5 bases removed from V and 0 bases from J, the gap between germline ends came to 13 bases. Germline assignment: CDR1 MNHEY and CDR2 SMNVEV (reference sequence). CDR3 in amino acids: CASSPIRQSNTGELFF. Written as DNA, the CDR3 is TGTGCCAGCAGTCCCATTCGACAGTCGAACACCGGGGAGCTGTTTTTT.

A note on this clone: The sample contains more than one DNA sequence encoding this CDR3. V usage is TRBV6-1 and J usage is TRBJ1-1, with D unresolved. CDR3 length equals 14 residues. Germline lookup yields CDR1 MNHNS and CDR2 SASEGT. Trimming removed 0 bases at V and 1 base at J, with 6 bases between. The chain's CDR3 is CASSEARRNTEAFF. CDR3 coding DNA: TGTGCCAGCAGTGAAGCGCGGAGGAACACTGAAGCTTTCTTT.

V is TRBV5-6 and J is TRBJ1-1; D perhaps matches TRBD1 (6 bases). V dropped 4 bases and J dropped 3 bases, with 16 bases sitting between them. The CDR3 covers 15 residues. Germline assignment: CDR1 SGHDT and CDR2 YYEEEE. CDR3 coding DNA: TGTGCCAGCAGCCTAGGAGTCTACAGGGACACTGAAGCTTTCTTT. It yields the protein CASSLGVYRDTEAFF.

J is TRBJ2-6 and V is TRBV2, with 7 bases that match TRBD2. V trimming: 6 bases; J trimming: 0 bases; junction bases outside the gene matches: 5. The CDR3 extends over 16 amino acids. Germline CDR1 reads SNHLY; CDR2 reads FYNNEI. The CDR3 region is CASSRDYNSGANVLTF. The CDR3 coding sequence is TGTGCCAGCAGCAGGGACTACAACTCTGGGGCCAACGTCCTGACTTTC. The full variable domain, its missing parts supplied by reference TRBV2 and TRBJ2-6, is EPEVTQTPSHQVTQMGQEVILRCVPISNHLYFYWYRQILGQKVEFLVSFYNNEISEKSEIFDDQFSVERPDGSNFTLKIRSTKLEDSAMYFCASSRDYNSGANVLTFGAGSRLTVL.

The J gene is TRBJ2-7, the V gene TRBV3-1 (or the pseudogene TRBV3-2); 7 bases align to TRBD2. V trimming: 1 base; J trimming: 4 bases; junction bases outside the gene matches: 10. The CDR3 contains 16 residues. Germline V gives CDR1 LGHDT, CDR2 YNNKEL (reference sequence). CDR3 sequence: CASSQGLAILAYEQYF. The CDR3 nucleotides read TGTGCCAGCAGCCAAGGACTAGCCATTTTAGCGTACGAGCAGTACTTC.

This clone was observed a few times. The V and J genes are TRBV28 and TRBJ1-3; D might be TRBD1 (5 bases). This CDR3 spans 16 amino acids. The V and J ends lost 4 bases and 0 bases respectively, with 13 bases between them. Germline lookup yields CDR1 MDHEN and CDR2 SYDVKM. The CDR3 region is CASSSPGGGSGNTIYF. In DNA form, the CDR3 reads TGTGCCAGCAGTTCCCCCGGGGGAGGCTCTGGAAACACCATATATTTT. Full variable domain (rest looked up from reference TRBV28 and TRBJ1-3): DVKVTQSSRYLVKRTGEKVFLECVQDMDHENMFWYRQDPGLGLRLIYFSYDVKMKEKGDIPEGYSVSREKKERFSLILESASTNQTSMYLCASSSPGGGSGNTIYFGEGSWLTVV.

This chain links TRBV5-6 with TRBJ1-2; no firm D call. Germline V gene data show CDR1 as SGHDT and CDR2 as YYEEEE. CDR3 size: 14 residues. V was cut by 4 bases and J by 5 bases, with 15 bases left in between. The CDR3 spells CASSQGSAYYGYTF. In DNA form, the CDR3 reads TGTGCCAGCAGCCAAGGTTCCGCTTATTATGGCTACACCTTC.

In nucleotides, the CDR3 is TGTGCCAGCAGCCCCGGGACTAGCGGGAGAGACCAGTTCTTC. It specifies CASSPGTSGRDQFF. The chain couples TRBV3-1 (or the pseudogene TRBV3-2) to TRBJ2-1; TRBD2 aligns across 14 bases. The CDR3 spans 14 residues. Germline loops: CDR1 LGHDT, CDR2 YNNKEL (reference sequence). With 4 bases clipped from V and 13 bases from J, the junction kept 6 bases outside the gene matches.

The gene calls are TRBV7-8 and TRBJ1-2, with D tentatively TRBD1 (6 bases). The CDR3 is made up of 14 amino acids. V lost 5 bases and J lost 3, with 13 bases in between. CDR1 is SGHVS and CDR2 is FQNEAQ in the germline V gene. This CDR3 is CASSPARQDYGYTF. The DNA for the CDR3 is TGTGCCAGCAGCCCCGCCCGACAGGACTATGGCTACACCTTC.

The CDR3 bases are TGCAGCGTTGAATGGATGGCAAGGCAGTATTTT. It specifies CSVEWMARQYF. The chain employs TRBV29-1 and TRBJ2-3; no clear D. The germline CDR1 and CDR2 sequences are SQVTM and ANQGSEA. Trimming took 2 bases from V and 11 from J, leaving 11 bases between them. The CDR3 sequence is 11 residues long.

The V gene is TRBV5-8, the J gene TRBJ2-6, with unresolved D. Germline CDR1 is SGHTS and CDR2 is YDEGEE. V was clipped by 1 base and J by 3 bases, with 2 bases between them. This CDR3 is 13 amino acids long. Written as DNA, the CDR3 is TGTGCCAGCAGCTTGCATGGGGCCAACGTCCTGACTTTC. This gives the protein CASSLHGANVLTF.

The rearrangement uses TRBV6-2 or TRBV6-3 and TRBJ2-1; D gene unclear. The CDR3 length is 12 residues. Per germline, CDR1 MNHEY and CDR2 SVGEGT. The V end lost 2 bases, the J end lost 5 bases, and 4 bases lay between the germline ends. CDR3 bases: TGTGCCAGCAGTTACAGGGACAATGAGCAGTTCTTC. Translating gives CASSYRDNEQFF.

This clone was found once. CDR3 DNA: TGTGCCAGCAGCGTTACGGGTTTTGAGTCCTACGAGCAGTACTTC. Its translation: CASSVTGFESYEQYF. This rearrangement joins TRBV3-1 (or the pseudogene TRBV3-2) to TRBJ2-7; D gene ambiguous. Per germline, CDR1 LGHDT and CDR2 YNNKEL (reference sequence). The CDR3 is 15 amino acids. Trimming shortened V by 5 bases and J by 1 base, and 15 bases separated the two germline ends.

This clone appeared once. This chain links TRBV7-9 with TRBJ2-1; no clear D. The germline V gene encodes CDR1 SEHNR and CDR2 FQNEAQ (reference sequence). With 6 bases removed from V and 6 bases from J, the gap between germline ends came to 12 bases. The CDR3 sequence is 13 residues long. The CDR3 loop is CASRASSVNEQFF. In DNA, the CDR3 is TGTGCCAGCAGAGCGTCGTCAGTCAATGAGCAGTTCTTC.

The V and J genes are TRBV11-3 and TRBJ2-3, with TRBD1 identical over 10 bases. Germline lookup yields CDR1 SGHNT and CDR2 YENEEA. V lost 5 bases, J lost 4 bases, and 9 bases stayed unmatched. The CDR3 consists of 16 residues. The chain's CDR3 is CASSRRDRGSPDTQYF. The CDR3 nucleotides read TGTGCCAGCAGCCGAAGGGACAGGGGATCCCCAGATACGCAGTATTTT.

The CDR3, as DNA: TGTGCCATCAGCCTGGGATCGACTTTCACTGAAGCTTTCTTT. It codes for CAISLGSTFTEAFF. The chain has TRBV10-3 and TRBJ1-1; D not certain. Germline CDR1 reads ENHRY; CDR2 reads SYGVKD. This CDR3 region has 14 residues. V was shortened by 6 bases and J by 4 bases, with 15 bases between the two germline ends.

This chain joins TRBV24-1 and TRBJ2-2, with TRBD1 matching over 7 bases. With V trimmed by 5 bases and J by 1 base, 3 bases remained unmatched. There are 15 residues in the CDR3. From germline, CDR1 is KGHDR and CDR2 SFDVKD. The CDR3 sequence: CATSGTGVNTGELFF. CDR3 coding DNA: TGTGCCACCAGTGGGACAGGTGTGAACACCGGGGAGCTGTTTTTT.

The rearrangement links TRBV3-1 (or the pseudogene TRBV3-2) to TRBJ1-4; tentative D call: TRBD1 (5 bases). This CDR3 is built from 16 residues. Germline assignment: CDR1 LGHDT and CDR2 YNNKEL (reference sequence). V lost 4 bases, J lost 6 bases, and 18 bases lay in between. Written as DNA, the CDR3 is TGTGCCAGCAGCCTTGCGGGAGGGGCGCGGGATGAAAAACTGTTTTTT. Amino acid sequence: CASSLAGGARDEKLFF.

The chain uses TRBV11-3 and TRBJ2-6; D might be TRBD1 (5 bases). The V end was cut by 5 bases, the J end by 4 bases, with 15 bases between. The CDR3 has 16 residues. The V gene's germline CDR1 is SGHNT and CDR2 YENEEA. The CDR3 DNA is TGTGCCAGCAGCCCCGGCGGACATTTCGGGGCCAACGTCCTGACTTTC. It is translated as CASSPGGHFGANVLTF.